The rows below give T cell receptor beta chains drawn from one sample of a study of graft-versus-host responses after intestinal transplantation. No cognate antigen is known for these TCRs. Using immunoSEQ multiplex PCR, the repertoire was profiled, and TCRdb retains in-frame clones only, with some absent. In the table there are 110,000 to 150,000 clones, 80% to 95% of which are singletons. The specimen was unstimulated CD4+ T cells sorted from spleen or lymph node cells, collected before intestinal transplant. Receptors originate from a human donor who received an intestinal transplant. Both conserved end residues are part of each CDR3. The D gene is left open where the match is weak. Where a row states a size, it is once, few, many or the class of an expanded clone; other rows omit it.

J gene	V gene	D gene	clone size	CDR3 DNA	CDR3 protein
TRBJ2-1	TRBV6-5	TRBD2	NA	TGTGCCAGCAGCCAGGCACTAGCGGGAGGGGCTGAGCAGTTCTTC	CASSQALAGGAEQFF
TRBJ2-5	TRBV6-1	NA	NA	TGTGCCAGCAGTGAGGTAGAGACCCAGTACTTC	CASSEVETQYF
TRBJ2-7	TRBV5-1	TRBD1	NA	TGCGCCAGCAGCTTGGATAGGGGGCCGGGTGAGCAGTACTTC	CASSLDRGPGEQYF
TRBJ1-5	TRBV10-3	NA	NA	TGTGCCATCAGTGAGCAGGGCAATCAGCCCCAGCATTTT	CAISEQGNQPQHF
TRBJ2-4	TRBV28	NA	NA	TGTGCCAGCAGTTTATCGGACAAACTAGCCAAAAACATTCAGTACTTC	CASSLSDKLAKNIQYF
TRBJ2-7	TRBV4-1	NA	NA	TGCGCCAGCAGCCAAGTATTAGGGGAGGAGCAGTACTTC	CASSQVLGEEQYF
TRBJ2-1	TRBV7-2	NA	NA	TGTGCCAGCAGCCTCACCGGCTCCTACAATGAGCAGTTCTTC	CASSLTGSYNEQFF
TRBJ1-1	TRBV28	NA	NA	TGTGCCAGCAGCTACAGGGTCACTGAAGCTTTCTTT	CASSYRVTEAFF
TRBJ1-5	TRBV6-5	NA	once	TGTGCCAGCAGTTATAAAGGGTATAGCAATCAGCCCCAGCATTTT	CASSYKGYSNQPQHF
TRBJ1-4	TRBV15	NA	NA	TGTGCCACCAGCAGAGATTTAGAAGGGGCCTCTGAAAAACTGTTTTTT	CATSRDLEGASEKLFF
TRBJ2-1	TRBV7-2	NA	NA	TGTGCCAGCAGTTTTCAGACGGCCTACAATGAGCAGTTCTTC	CASSFQTAYNEQFF
TRBJ2-1	TRBV11-2	TRBD2	NA	TGTGCCAGCAGCACACCCGGGACTAGCGGATACAATGAGCAGTTCTTC	CASSTPGTSGYNEQFF
TRBJ2-5	TRBV7-3	TRBD2	NA	TGTGCCAGCAGCTTGGGACTAGCGGGAGTAGAGACCCAGTACTTC	CASSLGLAGVETQYF
TRBJ1-5	TRBV2	NA	NA	TGTGCCAGCAGTGAGGACCTAAGTGGGGGCGATCAGCCCCAGCATTTT	CASSEDLSGGDQPQHF
TRBJ2-3	TRBV4-2	TRBD2	NA	TGTGCCAGCAGCCATGAACCCGGGACTACCTTCACAGATACGCAGTATTTT	CASSHEPGTTFTDTQYF
TRBJ2-7	TRBV19	TRBD1	NA	TGTGCCAGTAGTTTACGACAGGGCCGCTACGAGCAGTACTTC	CASSLRQGRYEQYF
TRBJ2-7	TRBV19	TRBD1	NA	TGTGCCAGTAGTGACAGGGGGAACGAGCAGTACTTC	CASSDRGNEQYF
TRBJ2-7	TRBV5-1	NA	NA	TGCGCCAGCAGCTTGGAGACTGTATGGGGCGAGCAGTACTTC	CASSLETVWGEQYF
TRBJ1-3	TRBV2	NA	NA	TGTGCCAGCAAAATGGACCTCTCTGGAAACACCATATATTTT	CASKMDLSGNTIYF
TRBJ1-5	TRBV28	NA	NA	TGTGCCAGCTTTTCCAATCAGCCCCAGCATTTT	CASFSNQPQHF
TRBJ1-4	TRBV19	TRBD1	NA	TGTGCCAGTAGTCGTCGACAGGGAACTAATGAAAAACTGTTTTTT	CASSRRQGTNEKLFF
TRBJ2-6	TRBV7-2	NA	NA	TGTGCCAGCAGCTTAGGGTCGGGCTCTGGGGCCAACGTCCTGACTTTC	CASSLGSGSGANVLTF
TRBJ1-2	TRBV27	NA	NA	TGTGCCAGCAGTTTAACACAAAACAATCTTCCTAACTATGGCTACACCTTC	CASSLTQNNLPNYGYTF
TRBJ2-2	TRBV19	NA	NA	TGTGCCAGTAGTATAGATAGGGTTACCGGGGAGCTGTTTTTT	CASSIDRVTGELFF
TRBJ2-7	TRBV27	NA	NA	TGTGCCAGCAGTTTATATCCAGCGACAGTGTACGAGCAGTACTTC	CASSLYPATVYEQYF
TRBJ1-1	TRBV11-1	TRBD1	NA	TGTGCCAGCAGCCCCCGGACAGGGCTCAACACTGAAGCTTTCTTT	CASSPRTGLNTEAFF
TRBJ2-3	TRBV4-2	TRBD2	NA	TGTGCCAGCAGCCAAGAGGCTTGGCGGGAGGGCACAGATACGCAGTATTTT	CASSQEAWREGTDTQYF
TRBJ1-1	TRBV7-3	NA	once	TGTGCCAGCAGCCCCGAGACACCGTTGAACACTGAAGCTTTCTTT	CASSPETPLNTEAFF
TRBJ2-7	TRBV19	NA	NA	TGTGCCAGTAGTATAGAACCGGGCGCTGGCTACGAGCAGTACTTC	CASSIEPGAGYEQYF
TRBJ2-1	TRBV27	NA	NA	TGTGCCAGCAGTTCCCGACCGCAAGGTCAGTTCTTC	CASSSRPQGQFF
TRBJ2-1	TRBV5-4	NA	NA	TGTGCCAGCAGCCCCCGGGGTCCGAGCTCCTACAATGAGCAGTTCTTC	CASSPRGPSSYNEQFF
TRBJ2-1	TRBV6-1	TRBD1	NA	TGTGCCAGCAGTGAGAGCAGGGGGCCCTACAATGAGCAGTTCTTC	CASSESRGPYNEQFF
TRBJ2-5	TRBV10-3	TRBD2	NA	TGTGCCATCAGTGGCGGGAGCGGCCAAGAGACCCAGTACTTC	CAISGGSGQETQYF
TRBJ2-2	TRBV11-2	TRBD1	NA	TGTGCCAGCAGCTTAGACTTTACCCCAGGGGGCTTGGGCACCGGGGAGCTGTTTTTT	CASSLDFTPGGLGTGELFF
TRBJ2-3	TRBV19	NA	NA	TGTGCCAGTAGTTGGTCCGGTCCATACACAGATACGCAGTATTTT	CASSWSGPYTDTQYF
TRBJ1-1	TRBV15	NA	once	TGTGCCACCAGCAGGAAGCTAGGGGCCGGGACTGAAGCTTTCTTT	CATSRKLGAGTEAFF
TRBJ1-3	TRBV6-1	NA	NA	TGTGCCAGCAGTATCGTACAGGGAATAAACACCATATATTTT	CASSIVQGINTIYF
TRBJ2-5	TRBV19	NA	NA	TGTGCCAGTACCCCCACGCGCCAGGGAGAGACCCAGTACTTC	CASTPTRQGETQYF
TRBJ2-7	TRBV13	TRBD2	once	TGTGCCAGCAGCTCCCGGGACTACTCCTACGAGCAGTACTTC	CASSSRDYSYEQYF
TRBJ2-7	TRBV6-5	NA	NA	TGTGCCAGCAGTTACCGCCCCGGCAGGTCATCCTACGAGCAGTACTTC	CASSYRPGRSSYEQYF
TRBJ2-1	TRBV30	NA	NA	TGTGCCTGGAGTGTAGCCTATGAGCAGTTCTTC	CAWSVAYEQFF
TRBJ2-1	TRBV7-3	NA	NA	TGTGCCAGCAGCTACACTACCCCGGGACAGCAGTTCTTC	CASSYTTPGQQFF
TRBJ1-2	TRBV5-5	NA	NA	TGTGCCAGCAGCTTGGACAACAGGGTGACCTATGGCTACACCTTC	CASSLDNRVTYGYTF
TRBJ1-2	TRBV30	NA	once	TGTGCCTGGACCCGGGTTGGGGGCTACACCTTC	CAWTRVGGYTF
TRBJ1-5	TRBV9	NA	NA	TGTGCCAGCAGCGTTCCTGCGGCCAATCAGCCCCAGCATTTT	CASSVPAANQPQHF
TRBJ2-1	TRBV25-1	NA	NA	TGTGCCAGCAGTGAATCGGGCTGGGGGCTGGTGAATGAGCAGTTCTTC	CASSESGWGLVNEQFF
TRBJ1-5	TRBV7-8	TRBD1	NA	TGTGCCAGCAGCTTTCGGGACAGCTTGGATCAGCCCCAGCATTTT	CASSFRDSLDQPQHF
TRBJ1-5	TRBV18	NA	NA	TGTGCCAGCTCACCGATTCCCCGGGTAGACAATCAGCCCCAGCATTTT	CASSPIPRVDNQPQHF
TRBJ1-1	TRBV6-6	NA	few	TGTGCCCGAGCGGACCTGAACACTGAAGCTTTCTTT	CARADLNTEAFF
TRBJ1-3	TRBV5-1	TRBD1	once	TGCGCCAGCAGCTTGGGACAGGGCCTTGGAAACACCATATATTTT	CASSLGQGLGNTIYF
TRBJ2-6	TRBV6-1	NA	NA	TGTGCCAGCAGTGAAGCTGGTGTACCCGGGGCCAACGTCCTGACTTTC	CASSEAGVPGANVLTF
TRBJ1-2	TRBV6-1	NA	NA	TGTGCCAGCAGTGAAGGGTGGCAGGGATTCGATGGCTACACCTTC	CASSEGWQGFDGYTF
TRBJ2-2	TRBV5-1	TRBD1	NA	TGCGCCAGCAGCACCTACGGGACAGCGAACACCGGGGAGCTGTTTTTT	CASSTYGTANTGELFF
TRBJ2-1	TRBV7-2	TRBD2	NA	TGTGCCAGCAGCGAGACTAGCGGGGATACTTTCTACAATGAGCAGTTCTTC	CASSETSGDTFYNEQFF
TRBJ2-5	TRBV5-4	NA	NA	TGTGCCAGCAGCCGGTGGTCTGAAGAGACCCAGTACTTC	CASSRWSEETQYF
TRBJ2-7	TRBV30	NA	NA	TGTGCCTGGAGTGTACCGGGACACCTAGGCTTC	CAWSVPGHLGF
TRBJ1-1	TRBV6-5	NA	NA	TGTGCCAGCAGTCCCGCCGGGACTGAAGCTTTCTTT	CASSPAGTEAFF